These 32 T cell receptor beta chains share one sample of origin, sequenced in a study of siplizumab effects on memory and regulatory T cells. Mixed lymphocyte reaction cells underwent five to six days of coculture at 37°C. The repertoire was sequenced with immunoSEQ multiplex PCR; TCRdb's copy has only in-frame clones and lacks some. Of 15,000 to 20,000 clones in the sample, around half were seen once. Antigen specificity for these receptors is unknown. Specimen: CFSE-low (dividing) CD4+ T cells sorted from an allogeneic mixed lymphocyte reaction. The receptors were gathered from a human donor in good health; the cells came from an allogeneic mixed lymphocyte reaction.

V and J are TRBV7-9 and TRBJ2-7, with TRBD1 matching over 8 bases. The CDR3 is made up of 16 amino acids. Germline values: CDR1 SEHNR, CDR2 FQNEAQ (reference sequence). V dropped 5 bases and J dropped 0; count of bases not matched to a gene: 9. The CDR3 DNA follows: TGTGCCAGCAGCCGCAGGGACAGGATAAGCTCCTACGAGCAGTACTTC. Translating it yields CASSRRDRISSYEQYF.

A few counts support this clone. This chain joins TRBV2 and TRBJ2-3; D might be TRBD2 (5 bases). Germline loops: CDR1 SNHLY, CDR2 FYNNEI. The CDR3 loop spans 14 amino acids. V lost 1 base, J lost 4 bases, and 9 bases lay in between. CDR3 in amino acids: CASSEGLASDTQYF. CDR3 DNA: TGTGCCAGCAGTGAAGGGCTAGCTTCAGATACGCAGTATTTT.

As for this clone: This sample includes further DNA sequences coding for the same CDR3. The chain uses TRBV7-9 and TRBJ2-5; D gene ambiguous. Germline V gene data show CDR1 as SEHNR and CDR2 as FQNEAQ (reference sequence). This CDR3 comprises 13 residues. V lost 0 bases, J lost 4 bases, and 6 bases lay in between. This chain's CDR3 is CASSLAGGETQYF. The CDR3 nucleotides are TGTGCCAGCAGCTTAGCCGGTGGAGAGACCCAGTACTTC.

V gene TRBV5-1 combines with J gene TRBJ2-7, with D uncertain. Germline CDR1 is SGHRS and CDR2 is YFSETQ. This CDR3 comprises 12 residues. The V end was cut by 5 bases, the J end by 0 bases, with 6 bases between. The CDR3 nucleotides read TGCGCCAGCAGTGGCAGCTCCTACGAGCAGTACTTC. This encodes CASSGSSYEQYF.

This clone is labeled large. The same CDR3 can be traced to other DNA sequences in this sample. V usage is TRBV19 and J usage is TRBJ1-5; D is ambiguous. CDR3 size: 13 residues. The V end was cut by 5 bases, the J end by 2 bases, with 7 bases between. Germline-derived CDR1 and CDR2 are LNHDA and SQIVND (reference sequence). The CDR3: CASSFGGNQPQHF. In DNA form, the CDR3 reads TGTGCCAGTAGTTTCGGGGGCAATCAGCCCCAGCATTTT.

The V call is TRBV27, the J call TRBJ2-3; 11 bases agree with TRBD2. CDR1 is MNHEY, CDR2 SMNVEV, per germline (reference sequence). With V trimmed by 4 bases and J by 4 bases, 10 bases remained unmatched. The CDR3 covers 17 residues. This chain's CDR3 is CASSSVLSGGGPDTQYF. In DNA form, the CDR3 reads TGTGCCAGCAGTTCGGTACTTAGCGGGGGGGGACCAGATACGCAGTATTTT.

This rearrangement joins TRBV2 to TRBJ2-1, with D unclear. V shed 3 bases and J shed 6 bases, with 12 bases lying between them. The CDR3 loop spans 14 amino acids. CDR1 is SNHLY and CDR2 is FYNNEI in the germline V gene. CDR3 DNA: TGTGCCAGCAGTGACTCCAGAACAGTCAATGAGCAGTTCTTC. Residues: CASSDSRTVNEQFF.

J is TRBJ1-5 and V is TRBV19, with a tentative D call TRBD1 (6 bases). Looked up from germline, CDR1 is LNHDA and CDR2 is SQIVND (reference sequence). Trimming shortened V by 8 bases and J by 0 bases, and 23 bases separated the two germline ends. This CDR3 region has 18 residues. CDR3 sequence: CASEVGGSVASSNQPQHF. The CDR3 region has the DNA TGTGCCAGTGAAGTAGGGGGGTCGGTGGCGTCTAGCAATCAGCCCCAGCATTTT.

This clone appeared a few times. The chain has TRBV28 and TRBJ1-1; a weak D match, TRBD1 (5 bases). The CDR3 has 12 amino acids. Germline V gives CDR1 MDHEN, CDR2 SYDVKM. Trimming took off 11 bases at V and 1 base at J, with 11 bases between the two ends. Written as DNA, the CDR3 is TGTGCCGCTAATGACAGGAACACTGAAGCTTTCTTT. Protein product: CAANDRNTEAFF.

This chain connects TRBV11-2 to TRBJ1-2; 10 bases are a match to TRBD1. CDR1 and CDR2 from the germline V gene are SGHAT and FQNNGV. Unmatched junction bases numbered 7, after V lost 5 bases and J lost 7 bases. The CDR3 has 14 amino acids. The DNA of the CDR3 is TGTGCCAGCAGCACCCGACAGGGGGCGGGTGGCTACACCTTC. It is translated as CASSTRQGAGGYTF.

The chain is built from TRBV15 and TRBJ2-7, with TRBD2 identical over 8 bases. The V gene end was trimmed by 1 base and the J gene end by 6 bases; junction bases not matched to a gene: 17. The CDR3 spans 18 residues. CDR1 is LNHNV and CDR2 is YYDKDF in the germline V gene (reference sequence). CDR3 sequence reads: CATSRGGVPGLGISEQYF. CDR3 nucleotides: TGTGCCACCAGCAGAGGGGGGGTTCCGGGACTAGGGATTTCCGAGCAGTACTTC. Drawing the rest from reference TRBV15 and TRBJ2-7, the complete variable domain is DAMVIQNPRYQVTQFGKPVTLSCSQTLNHNVMYWYQQKSSQAPKLLFHYYDKDFNNEADTPDNFQSRRPNTSFCFLDIRSPGLGDTAMYLCATSRGGVPGLGISEQYFGPGTRLTVT.

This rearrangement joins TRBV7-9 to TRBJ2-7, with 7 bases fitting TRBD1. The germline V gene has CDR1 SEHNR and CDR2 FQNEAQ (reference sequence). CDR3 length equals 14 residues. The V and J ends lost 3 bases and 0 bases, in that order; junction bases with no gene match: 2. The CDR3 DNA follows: TGTGCCAGCAGCTTCCGACAGGGCTCCTACGAGCAGTACTTC. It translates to CASSFRQGSYEQYF.

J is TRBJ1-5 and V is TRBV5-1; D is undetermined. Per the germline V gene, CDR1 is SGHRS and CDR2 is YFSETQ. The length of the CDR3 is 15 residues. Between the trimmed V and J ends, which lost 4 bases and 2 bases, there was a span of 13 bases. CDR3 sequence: CASSRTGMGNQPQHF. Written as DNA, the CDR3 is TGCGCCAGCAGCCGGACGGGGATGGGCAATCAGCCCCAGCATTTT. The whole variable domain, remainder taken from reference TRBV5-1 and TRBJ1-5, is KAGVTQTPRYLIKTRGQQVTLSCSPISGHRSVSWYQQTPGQGLQFLFEYFSETQRNKGNFPGRFSGRQFSNSRSEMNVSTLELGDSALYLCASSRTGMGNQPQHFGDGTRLSIL.

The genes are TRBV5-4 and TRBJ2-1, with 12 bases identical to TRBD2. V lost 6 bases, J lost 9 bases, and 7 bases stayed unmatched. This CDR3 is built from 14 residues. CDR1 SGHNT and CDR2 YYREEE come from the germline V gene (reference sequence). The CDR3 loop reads CASNLAGGSVEQFF. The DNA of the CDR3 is TGTGCCAGCAACCTAGCGGGGGGGAGTGTTGAGCAGTTCTTC.

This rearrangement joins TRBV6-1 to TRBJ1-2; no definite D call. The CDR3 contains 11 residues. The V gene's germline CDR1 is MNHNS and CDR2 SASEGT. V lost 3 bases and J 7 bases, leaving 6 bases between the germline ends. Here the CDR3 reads CASSEWSGYTF. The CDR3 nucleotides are TGTGCCAGCAGTGAGTGGAGTGGCTACACCTTC.

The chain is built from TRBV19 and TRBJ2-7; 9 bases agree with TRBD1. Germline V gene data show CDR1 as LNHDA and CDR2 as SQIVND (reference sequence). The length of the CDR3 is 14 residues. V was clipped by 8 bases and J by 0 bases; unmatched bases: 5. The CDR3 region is CASRRQGDSYEQYF. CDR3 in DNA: TGTGCCAGTCGGCGACAGGGGGACTCCTACGAGCAGTACTTC.

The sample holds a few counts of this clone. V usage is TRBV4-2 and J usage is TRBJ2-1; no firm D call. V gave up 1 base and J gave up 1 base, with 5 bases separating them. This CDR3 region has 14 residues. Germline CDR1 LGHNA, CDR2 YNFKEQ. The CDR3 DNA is TGTGCCAGCAGCCAAGTACTTTCCTACAATGAGCAGTTCTTC. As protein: CASSQVLSYNEQFF.

The CDR3 DNA sequence: TGTGCCAGCAGCCTGACAGGGGACGAGACCCAGTACTTC. Protein: CASSLTGDETQYF. The J gene is TRBJ2-5, the V gene TRBV5-4, with 8 bases identical to TRBD1. Germline V gives CDR1 SGHNT, CDR2 YYREEE (reference sequence). The CDR3 sequence is 13 residues long. V trimming: 4 bases; J trimming: 5 bases; junction bases outside the gene matches: 4.

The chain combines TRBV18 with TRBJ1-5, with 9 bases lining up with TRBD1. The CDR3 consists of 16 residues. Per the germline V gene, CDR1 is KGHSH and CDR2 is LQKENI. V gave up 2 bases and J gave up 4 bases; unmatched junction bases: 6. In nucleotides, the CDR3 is TGTGCCAGCTCACCATTGGGACAGGGCTCTAATCAGCCCCAGCATTTT. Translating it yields CASSPLGQGSNQPQHF.

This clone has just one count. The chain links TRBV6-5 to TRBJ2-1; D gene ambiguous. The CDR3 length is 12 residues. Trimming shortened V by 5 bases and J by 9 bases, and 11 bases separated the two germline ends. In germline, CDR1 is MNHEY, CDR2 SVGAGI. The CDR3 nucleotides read TGTGCCAGCAGTAATACTATTAGTGAGCAGTTCTTC. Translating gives CASSNTISEQFF.

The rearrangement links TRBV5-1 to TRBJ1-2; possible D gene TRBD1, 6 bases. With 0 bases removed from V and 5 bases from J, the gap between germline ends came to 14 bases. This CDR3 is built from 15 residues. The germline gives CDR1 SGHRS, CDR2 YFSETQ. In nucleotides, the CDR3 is TGCGCCAGCAGCTTGGACCCGGGGGCGCGATATGGCTACACCTTC. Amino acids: CASSLDPGARYGYTF.

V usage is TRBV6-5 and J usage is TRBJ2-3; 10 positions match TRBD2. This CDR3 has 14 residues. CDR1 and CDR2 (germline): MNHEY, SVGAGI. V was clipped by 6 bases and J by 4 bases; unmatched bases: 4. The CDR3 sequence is CASRRTSGADTQYF. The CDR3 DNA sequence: TGTGCCAGCAGGCGGACTAGCGGCGCAGATACGCAGTATTTT.

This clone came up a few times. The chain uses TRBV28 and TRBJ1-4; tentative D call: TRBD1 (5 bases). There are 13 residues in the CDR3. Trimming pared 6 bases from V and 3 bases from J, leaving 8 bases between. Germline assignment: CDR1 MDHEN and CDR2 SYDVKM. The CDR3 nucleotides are TGTGCCAGCAGCTGGGGGGCTAATGAAAAACTGTTTTTT. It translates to CASSWGANEKLFF.

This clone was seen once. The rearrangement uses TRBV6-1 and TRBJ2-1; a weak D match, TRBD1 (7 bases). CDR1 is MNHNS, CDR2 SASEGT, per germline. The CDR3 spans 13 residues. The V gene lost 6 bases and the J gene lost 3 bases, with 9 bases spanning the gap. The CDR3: CASRRDSYNEQFF. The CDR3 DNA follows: TGTGCCAGCAGGCGGGACAGCTACAATGAGCAGTTCTTC.

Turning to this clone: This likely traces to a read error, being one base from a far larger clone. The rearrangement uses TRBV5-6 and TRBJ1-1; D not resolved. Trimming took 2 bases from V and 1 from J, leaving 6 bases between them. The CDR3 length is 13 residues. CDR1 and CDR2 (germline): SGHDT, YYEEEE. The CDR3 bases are TGTGCCAGCAGCTTATTACAGAACACTGAAGCTTTCTTT. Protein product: CASSLLQNTEAFF.

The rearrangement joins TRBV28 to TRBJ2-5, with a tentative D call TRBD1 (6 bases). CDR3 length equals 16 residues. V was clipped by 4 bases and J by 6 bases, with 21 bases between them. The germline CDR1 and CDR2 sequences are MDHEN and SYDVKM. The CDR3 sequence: CASSSGGGGGQKTQYF. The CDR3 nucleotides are TGTGCCAGCAGTTCAGGCGGAGGTGGGGGACAAAAGACCCAGTACTTC.

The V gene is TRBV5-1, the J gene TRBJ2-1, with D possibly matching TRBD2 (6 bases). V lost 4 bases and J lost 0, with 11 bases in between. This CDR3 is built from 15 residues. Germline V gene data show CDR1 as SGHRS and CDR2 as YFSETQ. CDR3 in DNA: TGCGCCAGCAGCATGGGACTTCCCTCCTACAATGAGCAGTTCTTC. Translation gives CASSMGLPSYNEQFF.

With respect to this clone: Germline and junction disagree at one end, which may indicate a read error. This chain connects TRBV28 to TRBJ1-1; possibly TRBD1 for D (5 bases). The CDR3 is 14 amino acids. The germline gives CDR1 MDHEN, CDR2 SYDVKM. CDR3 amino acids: CASRQGDLGGYIHF. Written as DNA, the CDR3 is TGTGCCAGCAGACAAGGGGACCTGGGGGGATATATCCACTTT.

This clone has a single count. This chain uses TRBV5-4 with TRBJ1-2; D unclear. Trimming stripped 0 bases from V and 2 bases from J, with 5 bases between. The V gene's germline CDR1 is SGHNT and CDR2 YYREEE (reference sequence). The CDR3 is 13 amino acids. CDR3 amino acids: CASSLDRNYGYTF. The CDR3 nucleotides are TGTGCCAGCAGCTTGGACAGAAACTATGGCTACACCTTC.

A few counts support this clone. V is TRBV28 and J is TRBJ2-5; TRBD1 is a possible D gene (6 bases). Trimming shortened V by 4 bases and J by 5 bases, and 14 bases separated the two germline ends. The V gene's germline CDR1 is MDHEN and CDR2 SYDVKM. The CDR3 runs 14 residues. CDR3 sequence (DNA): TGTGCCAGCAGTTCCCTACCCGGACAGGAGACCCAGTACTTC. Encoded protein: CASSSLPGQETQYF.

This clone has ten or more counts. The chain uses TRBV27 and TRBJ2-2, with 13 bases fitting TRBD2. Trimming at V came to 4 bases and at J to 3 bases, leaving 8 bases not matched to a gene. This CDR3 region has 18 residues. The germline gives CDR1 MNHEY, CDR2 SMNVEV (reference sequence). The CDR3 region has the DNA TGTGCCAGCAGTTCAACGCCTACTAGCGGGGGGGACACCGGGGAGCTGTTTTTT. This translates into CASSSTPTSGGDTGELFF.

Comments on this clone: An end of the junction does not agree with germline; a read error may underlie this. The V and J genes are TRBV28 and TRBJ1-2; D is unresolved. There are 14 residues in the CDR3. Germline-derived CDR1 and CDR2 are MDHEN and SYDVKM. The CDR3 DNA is TGTGCCAGCACTTTAAGTGGCAGGATCTATGGCTACACCTTC. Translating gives CASTLSGRIYGYTF.